This T cell receptor beta chain was recorded in a study of T cell responses to AZD1222 COVID-19 vaccine. Overall study findings and caveats: Sampled repertoires all dated from after the peak T cell response. In a largely white British group with more females than males, clonal diversity was possibly underestimated. Vaccine-related CD4 TCRs covered spike, predominating at 160-218 and 743-854. Just a handful of people given AZD1222 tested seropositive at baseline.

This CDR3 comprises 13 residues. The V gene's germline CDR1 is SGHRS and CDR2 YFSETQ. V lost 0 bases to trimming and J lost 7 bases, with 11 bases between them. For this clone: No antigen is known for it.

Assay: immunoSEQ multiplex PCR; the TCRdb copy retains only in-frame clones and omits some. Of some 150,000 clones in the sample, under 95% were seen once. The starting material was peripheral blood, obtained on day 0 of AZD1222 vaccination. The origin of this receptor is an adult in good health. V usage is TRBV5-1 and J usage is TRBJ2-7; no definite D call. DNA for the CDR3: TGCGCCAGCAGCTTGGCCGGGCAGCCAGAGCAGTACTTC. Translated, it gives CASSLAGQPEQYF.